Sequencing of this T cell receptor beta chain was carried out in a study of CD8+ T cells in alopecia areata. Following RNA extraction, reverse transcription yielded cDNA that acted as the sequencing template. The method was immunoSEQ multiplex PCR; TCRdb's version includes in-frame clones alone and lacks a portion of them. The sample lists 50,000 to 65,000 clones, 46% seen once, with around 21% in the top ten. V was cut by 1 base and J by 6 bases, with 12 bases left in between. Germline loops: CDR1 LGHNA, CDR2 YSLEER. The length of the CDR3 is 15 residues. As to treatment: oral pan-JAK inhibitor, 5-10 mg twice daily.

The rearrangement links TRBV4-3 to TRBJ2-2, with D unresolved. The source was CD8+ T cells sorted from blood, collected around week 36, from a patient treated with tofacitinib. This TCR derives from a human donor with alopecia areata. The CDR3 protein is CASSQVQIKAGELFF. The CDR3 DNA sequence: TGCGCCAGCAGCCAAGTACAGATTAAGGCCGGGGAGCTGTTTTTT.